This T cell receptor (beta chain) was sequenced during a study of stem cell transplantation in POMP-related autoinflammatory disease. About the study: Hypothesis: faulty thymoproteasomes impair CD8+ T-cell selection, skewing TRB repertoires. Neutrophil and platelet engraftment from the graft donor was 100% through one year after transplant.

Here immunoSEQ multiplex PCR was the method, and the copy in TCRdb shows in-frame clones only, minus some. The data contain approximately 65,000 clones, roughly 93% of them singletons. Germline V CDR1 and CDR2: MDHEN, SYDVKM. V lost 5 bases to trimming and J lost 3 bases; unmatched junction nucleotides: 4. The CDR3 sequence is 14 residues long. The TCR originated in a human patient with POMP-related autoinflammation and immune dysregulation (PRAID). Some of these T cells may belong to the graft donor. J is TRBJ2-7 and V is TRBV28, with 10 bases matching TRBD1. The material was CD4+ T cells from PBMCs, obtained after stem cell transplantation. CDR3: CASSRGTGVYEQYV. The CDR3 DNA sequence: TGTGCCAGCAGTCGCGGGACAGGGGTCTACGAGCAGTACGTC.